This TCR beta chain was captured by sequencing in a study of T cell changes during pregnancy in multiple sclerosis. Assay used: immunoSEQ multiplex PCR; TCRdb lists only in-frame clones, some missing. The data show tens of thousands of clones, with 85% to 95% seen just once and approximately 8.3% held by the top ten. CDR1 is SGHAT, CDR2 FQNNGV, per germline. The ends were cut back, 0 bases at V and 5 bases at J, with 10 bases in the middle. The CDR3 covers 15 residues. This chain joins TRBV11-2 and TRBJ1-4; perhaps TRBD1 as D (6 bases). Source: CD8+ T cells from peripheral blood mononuclear cells, taken in the third trimester of pregnancy. This sequence was found in a female donor with multiple sclerosis, enrolled in a pregnancy study. The DNA of the CDR3 is TGTGCCAGCAGCTTAGATATAGGGGGAAATGAAAAACTGTTTTTT. This translates into CASSLDIGGNEKLFF.